This TCR beta chain was identified in a study of blood T cell repertoires in COVID-19. Background on the study: COVID-19 samples collected from the United States, Italy and Spain covered acute and convalescent phases. In each case, the material was cDNA or gDNA derived from T cells, B-cell-depleted T cells, or PBMCs.

V lost 4 bases to trimming and J lost 0 bases, with 11 bases between them. The CDR3 has 14 residues. Germline lookup yields CDR1 SGHKS and CDR2 YYEKEE (reference sequence). Authors' data handling: Reference gene primer amplification yielded estimated nucleated cell counts. TCRdb's table, derived via immunoSEQ multiplex PCR, lists solely in-frame clones and lacks some. D and trimming were read from the DNA, whereas the V and J calls and clone size are those reported in that table. The profile shows around 72,000 clones, approximately 90% of them singletons. The TCR originated in a woman in her 70s with acute or convalescent COVID-19. Specimen: peripheral blood. The V and J genes are TRBV5-5 and TRBJ2-7, with TRBD1 as a possible D gene (6 bases). Written as DNA, the CDR3 is TGTGCCAGCAGCGCCCGGGACAACTCCTACGAGCAGTACTTC. This encodes CASSARDNSYEQYF.